A selection of T cell receptor beta chains follows, all from one sample in a study of Tregs in tolerant kidney transplant recipients. Profiling relied on immunoSEQ multiplex PCR, and the TCRdb table lists in-frame clones only, not all of them. This sample carries approximately 98,000 clones, about 90% of them seen once, and the ten largest clones take 0.34%. Specimen: CD4+ T cells from blood, collected before the transplant. Receptor source: a human donor who received a combined kidney and bone marrow transplant. The CDR3 runs from the conserved cysteine through the conserved F or W. D genes are given only for firm matches. Clone size is given for some rows only: seen once, a few or many times, or a class if the clone is expanded.

V gene: TRBV27
J gene: TRBJ2-7
clone size: .
CDR3 length: 13
D gene: .
CDR3 DNA: TGTGCCAGCAGTTTCAACTCACTATACGAGCAGTACTTC
CDR3 protein: CASSFNSLYEQYF

V gene: TRBV7-9
J gene: TRBJ2-1
clone size: .
CDR3 length: 16
D gene: TRBD2
CDR3 DNA: TGTGCCAGCAGCCCCACAGCGGGGGTAACCTACAATGAGCAGTTCTTC
CDR3 protein: CASSPTAGVTYNEQFF

V gene: TRBV4-2
J gene: TRBJ1-3
clone size: .
CDR3 length: 18
D gene: .
CDR3 DNA: TGTGCCAGCAGCCAAGATGAGGGCAGGCACACCTCTGGAAACACCATATATTTT
CDR3 protein: CASSQDEGRHTSGNTIYF

V gene: TRBV30
J gene: TRBJ1-4
clone size: .
CDR3 length: 14
D gene: .
CDR3 DNA: TGTGCCTGGAGTGTGGGTCTAGGGAGGGAAAAACTGTTTTTT
CDR3 protein: CAWSVGLGREKLFF

V gene: TRBV5-1
J gene: TRBJ2-2
clone size: .
CDR3 length: 15
D gene: TRBD1
CDR3 DNA: TGCGCCAGCAGCCCCGGGGACAGGAACACCGGGGAGCTGTTTTTT
CDR3 protein: CASSPGDRNTGELFF

V gene: TRBV5-1
J gene: TRBJ1-5
clone size: .
CDR3 length: 15
D gene: .
CDR3 DNA: TGCGCCAGCAGCTTACAGGGTGGGTACAATCAGCCCCAGCATTTT
CDR3 protein: CASSLQGGYNQPQHF

V gene: TRBV14
J gene: TRBJ2-1
clone size: .
CDR3 length: 14
D gene: TRBD2
CDR3 DNA: TGTGCCAGCAGCCGTTTCGGGACTAAGGATGAGCAGTTCTTC
CDR3 protein: CASSRFGTKDEQFF

V gene: TRBV5-5
J gene: TRBJ1-5
clone size: .
CDR3 length: 14
D gene: TRBD1
CDR3 DNA: TGTGCCAGCAGCTTGACAGGGGTCGGGCAGCCCCAGCATTTT
CDR3 protein: CASSLTGVGQPQHF

V gene: TRBV5-1
J gene: TRBJ2-2
clone size: .
CDR3 length: 16
D gene: .
CDR3 DNA: TGCGCCAGCAGCTTGGAGGTAGCCCGGGGAGCCGGGGAGCTGTTTTTT
CDR3 protein: CASSLEVARGAGELFF

V gene: TRBV6-4
J gene: TRBJ2-3
clone size: few
CDR3 length: 15
D gene: .
CDR3 DNA: TGTGCCAGGGGGCCAGGGGGGCCCCCTCGAGATACGCAGTATTTT
CDR3 protein: CARGPGGPPRDTQYF

V gene: TRBV29-1
J gene: TRBJ2-2
clone size: .
CDR3 length: 13
D gene: TRBD2
CDR3 DNA: TGCAGCGTTGAGACACTAGCGGTCGGGGAGCTGTTTTTT
CDR3 protein: CSVETLAVGELFF

V gene: TRBV5-4
J gene: TRBJ2-6
clone size: few
CDR3 length: 16
D gene: TRBD1
CDR3 DNA: TGTGCCAGCAGCCGTACAGGGGGGTTTAGAGCCAACGTCCTGACTTTC
CDR3 protein: CASSRTGGFRANVLTF

V gene: TRBV18
J gene: TRBJ1-1
clone size: .
CDR3 length: 15
D gene: .
CDR3 DNA: TGTGCCAGCTCACCAGCAGCGGTAATGGACACTGAAGCTTTCTTT
CDR3 protein: CASSPAAVMDTEAFF

V gene: TRBV2
J gene: TRBJ2-2
clone size: .
CDR3 length: 15
D gene: .
CDR3 DNA: TGTGCCAGCCTCTTAGACACCGCGAACACCGGGGAGCTGTTTTTT
CDR3 protein: CASLLDTANTGELFF

V gene: TRBV27
J gene: TRBJ2-5
clone size: .
CDR3 length: 14
D gene: TRBD2
CDR3 DNA: TGTGCCAGCAGCGGTTTAGCGGGGACCGAGACCCAGTACTTC
CDR3 protein: CASSGLAGTETQYF

V gene: TRBV5-1
J gene: TRBJ2-2
clone size: .
CDR3 length: 14
D gene: .
CDR3 DNA: TGCGCCAGCAGCTTGGAACAAAACACCGGGGAGCTGTTTTTT
CDR3 protein: CASSLEQNTGELFF

V gene: TRBV5-6
J gene: TRBJ2-1
clone size: .
CDR3 length: 16
D gene: TRBD2
CDR3 DNA: TGTGCCAGCAGCTTGCCGGGACTAGCGGGAGCCGGTGAGCAGTTCTTC
CDR3 protein: CASSLPGLAGAGEQFF

V gene: TRBV6-5
J gene: TRBJ2-1
clone size: .
CDR3 length: 13
D gene: .
CDR3 DNA: TGTGCCAGCAGTTTGTTTTTGAGTAATGAGCAGTTCTTC
CDR3 protein: CASSLFLSNEQFF

V gene: TRBV2
J gene: TRBJ2-2
clone size: .
CDR3 length: 13
D gene: .
CDR3 DNA: TGTGCCAGCACTGCGGAGGCCACCGGGGAGCTGTTTTTT
CDR3 protein: CASTAEATGELFF

V gene: TRBV19
J gene: TRBJ2-5
clone size: .
CDR3 length: 13
D gene: TRBD1
CDR3 DNA: TGTGCCAGTAGCGAAGGGGGCGTGGGGACCCAGTACTTC
CDR3 protein: CASSEGGVGTQYF

V gene: TRBV14
J gene: TRBJ2-1
clone size: .
CDR3 length: 11
D gene: .
CDR3 DNA: TGTGCCAGCAGCCCGGGTCTAGAGCAGTTCTTC
CDR3 protein: CASSPGLEQFF

V gene: TRBV2
J gene: TRBJ1-1
clone size: .
CDR3 length: 13
D gene: .
CDR3 DNA: TGTGCCAGCAGGTTGACAGTGAACACTGAAGCTTTCTTT
CDR3 protein: CASRLTVNTEAFF

V gene: TRBV27
J gene: TRBJ1-1
clone size: .
CDR3 length: 15
D gene: .
CDR3 DNA: TGTGCCAGCAGTTCCTCCGGAGGGCCCCACACTGAAGCTTTCTTT
CDR3 protein: CASSSSGGPHTEAFF

V gene: TRBV28
J gene: TRBJ2-7
clone size: .
CDR3 length: 15
D gene: TRBD2
CDR3 DNA: TGTGCCAGCAGTTTCGGCCTAGCGGGCTCCTACGAGCAGTACTTC
CDR3 protein: CASSFGLAGSYEQYF

V gene: TRBV6-5
J gene: TRBJ2-7
clone size: .
CDR3 length: 14
D gene: TRBD2
CDR3 DNA: TGTGCCAGCAGTCCGGGACTACCTCCCAACGAGCAGTACTTC
CDR3 protein: CASSPGLPPNEQYF

V gene: TRBV25-1
J gene: TRBJ1-4
clone size: .
CDR3 length: 16
D gene: .
CDR3 DNA: TGTGCCAGCGGGACTGTAAGCAAGGCGGGAGGTGAAAAACTGTTTTTT
CDR3 protein: CASGTVSKAGGEKLFF

V gene: TRBV7-9
J gene: TRBJ2-1
clone size: once
CDR3 length: 16
D gene: TRBD1
CDR3 DNA: TGTGCCAGCAGCTTTGGGACCGGGACAGGGAGACATGAGCAGTTCTTC
CDR3 protein: CASSFGTGTGRHEQFF

V gene: TRBV19
J gene: TRBJ2-2
clone size: once
CDR3 length: 15
D gene: TRBD1
CDR3 DNA: TGTGCCGTACGAGCAGGGACAGGGTACACCGGGGAGCTGTTTTTT
CDR3 protein: CAVRAGTGYTGELFF

V gene: TRBV5-1
J gene: TRBJ1-3
clone size: .
CDR3 length: 17
D gene: TRBD1
CDR3 DNA: TGCGCCAGCAGCCACTCCGGGGACAGGGGGTCTGGAAACACCATATATTTT
CDR3 protein: CASSHSGDRGSGNTIYF

V gene: TRBV5-6
J gene: TRBJ2-5
clone size: .
CDR3 length: 13
D gene: .
CDR3 DNA: TGTGCCAGCAGCTTCGCGGATCAAGAGACCCAGTACTTC
CDR3 protein: CASSFADQETQYF

V gene: TRBV7-9
J gene: TRBJ2-2
clone size: once
CDR3 length: 18
D gene: TRBD2
CDR3 DNA: TGTGCCAGCAGCTCCCTATTCAGGACTAGCGGGGCGGACGGGGAGCTGTTTTTT
CDR3 protein: CASSSLFRTSGADGELFF

V gene: TRBV28
J gene: TRBJ2-1
clone size: .
CDR3 length: 15
D gene: TRBD2
CDR3 DNA: TGTGCCAGCAGGGTCAGCGGGGCCTCCTACAATGAGCAGTTCTTC
CDR3 protein: CASRVSGASYNEQFF

V gene: TRBV6-5
J gene: TRBJ2-2
clone size: once
CDR3 length: 14
D gene: .
CDR3 DNA: TGTGCCAGCAGCAGGGGGGCGAACACCGGGGAGCTGTTTTTT
CDR3 protein: CASSRGANTGELFF

V gene: TRBV6-5
J gene: TRBJ1-4
clone size: .
CDR3 length: 15
D gene: .
CDR3 DNA: TGTGCCAGCAGCCGGCAGGGGTTTATAAATGAAAAACTGTTTTTT
CDR3 protein: CASSRQGFINEKLFF

V gene: TRBV2
J gene: TRBJ2-1
clone size: .
CDR3 length: 15
D gene: TRBD2
CDR3 DNA: TGTGCCAGCAGTGAAGAGGGCCGGGGGGTCAATGAGCAGTTCTTC
CDR3 protein: CASSEEGRGVNEQFF

V gene: TRBV5-1
J gene: TRBJ1-1
clone size: few
CDR3 length: 15
D gene: TRBD1
CDR3 DNA: TGCGCCAGCAGCTACCCGACAGGGGGATATACTGAAGCTTTCTTT
CDR3 protein: CASSYPTGGYTEAFF

V gene: TRBV5-4
J gene: TRBJ2-2
clone size: .
CDR3 length: 18
D gene: TRBD2
CDR3 DNA: TGTGCCAGCCCCCCGCCGCTCGGGCTAGCGGGAAACACCGGGGAGCTGTTTTTT
CDR3 protein: CASPPPLGLAGNTGELFF

V gene: TRBV10-1
J gene: TRBJ2-1
clone size: .
CDR3 length: 17
D gene: TRBD2
CDR3 DNA: TGCGCCAGCAGTGAGCAAGCGGGAGGGCCTGGGGGGAATGAGCAGTTCTTC
CDR3 protein: CASSEQAGGPGGNEQFF

V gene: TRBV19
J gene: TRBJ2-6
clone size: few
CDR3 length: 16
D gene: TRBD1
CDR3 DNA: TGTGCCAGTAGTAGACAGGGTTCAGGTGGGGCCAACGTCCTGACTTTC
CDR3 protein: CASSRQGSGGANVLTF

V gene: TRBV7-8
J gene: TRBJ2-3
clone size: .
CDR3 length: 15
D gene: TRBD2
CDR3 DNA: TGTGCCAGCAGCTTAGCGCTAGCGGGGGTGGATACGCAGTATTTT
CDR3 protein: CASSLALAGVDTQYF

V gene: TRBV6-5
J gene: TRBJ2-4
clone size: .
CDR3 length: 13
D gene: TRBD2
CDR3 DNA: TGTGCCAGCAGCATACGGCGGGGGGGCATTCAGTACTTC
CDR3 protein: CASSIRRGGIQYF

V gene: TRBV5-8
J gene: TRBJ1-5
clone size: .
CDR3 length: 14
D gene: .
CDR3 DNA: TGTGCCAGCAGTTCGGACGGGACTCATCAGCCCCAGCATTTT
CDR3 protein: CASSSDGTHQPQHF

V gene: TRBV5-1
J gene: TRBJ2-7
clone size: .
CDR3 length: 14
D gene: .
CDR3 DNA: TGCGCCAGCAGCTTGGTAGCCGAACCCTACGAGCAGTACTTC
CDR3 protein: CASSLVAEPYEQYF

V gene: TRBV5-1
J gene: TRBJ2-3
clone size: once
CDR3 length: 16
D gene: .
CDR3 DNA: TGCGCCAGCAGCTTGGGTGGTAGCGCCTACACAGATACGCAGTATTTT
CDR3 protein: CASSLGGSAYTDTQYF

V gene: TRBV18
J gene: TRBJ2-3
clone size: .
CDR3 length: 17
D gene: TRBD2
CDR3 DNA: TGTGCCAGCTCACCACCGGGACTAGCGGGGGGGCTTGATACGCAGTATTTT
CDR3 protein: CASSPPGLAGGLDTQYF

V gene: TRBV28
J gene: TRBJ2-1
clone size: .
CDR3 length: 16
D gene: TRBD2
CDR3 DNA: TGTGCCAGCAGTGTCTCTAGCGGTCCCTCCTACAATGAGCAGTTCTTC
CDR3 protein: CASSVSSGPSYNEQFF

V gene: TRBV6-1
J gene: TRBJ2-7
clone size: few
CDR3 length: 13
D gene: .
CDR3 DNA: TGTGCCAGCAGTGGGCAGGGGGGTCACGAGCAGTACTTC
CDR3 protein: CASSGQGGHEQYF

V gene: TRBV5-6
J gene: TRBJ2-1
clone size: few
CDR3 length: 16
D gene: TRBD2
CDR3 DNA: TGTGCCAGCAGCTTGGTAGGGGCGGGAGGGGCGCGTGAGCAGTTCTTC
CDR3 protein: CASSLVGAGGAREQFF

V gene: TRBV5-1
J gene: TRBJ2-5
clone size: .
CDR3 length: 13
D gene: .
CDR3 DNA: TGCGCCAGCAGCCCGGGGGTGGGAGAGACCCAGTACTTC
CDR3 protein: CASSPGVGETQYF